This T cell receptor beta chain was found in a study of OX40 agonist ivuxolimab in advanced cancers. Study at large: Every 2 weeks, ivuxolimab was infused into the patients intravenously at between 0.01 and 10 mg/kg. Hepatocellular carcinoma, melanoma, renal cell or head and neck cancer affected the dose-escalation patients. Study outcomes and limitations: Average numbers of expanded clones were greater in CD8+ T cells than in CD4+.

This clone was seen a single time. The antigen is not known. Method: immunoSEQ multiplex PCR; TCRdb's copy keeps in-frame clones and lacks some. Among tens of thousands of clones, about 85% were seen once, and the ten largest hold roughly 4.5%. This CDR3 comprises 13 residues. Germline V lookup: CDR1 SGHRS, CDR2 YFSETQ. With 0 bases removed from V and 4 bases from J, the gap between germline ends came to 5 bases. V gene TRBV5-1 combines with J gene TRBJ2-1; D not certain. Sequenced here: CD4+ or CD8+ T cells sorted from blood, sampled in a trial of the OX40 agonist ivuxolimab. The receptor was isolated from an adult with an advanced solid tumor such as melanoma, head and neck, liver or kidney cancer. Written as DNA, the CDR3 is TGCGCCAGCAGCTTGGTCGAGTACAATGAGCAGTTCTTC. It specifies CASSLVEYNEQFF.